These 8 T cell receptor beta chains were all obtained from the same sample, sequenced in a study of identical twins. TCRdb reprocessed the 5' RACE reads via MiXCR and lists one record per CDR3 protein. Among 350,000 to 450,000 distinct CDR3 sequences listed, approximately 17% were seen once. The sequencing input was naive T cells sorted from blood. Every receptor here comes from a man over 45 in good health.

This clonotype has a count of ten or more. The rearrangement joins TRBV4-2 to TRBJ1-5, with 9 bases fitting TRBD1. CDR3 length: 14 residues. V lost 3 bases, J lost 7 bases, and 4 bases stayed unmatched. The germline CDR1 and CDR2 sequences are LGHNA and YNFKEQ. The CDR3 region has the DNA TGTGCCAGCAGCCATGTAACAGGGGGCCAGCCCCAGCATTTT. This gives the protein CASSHVTGGQPQHF.

The rearrangement links TRBV20-1 to TRBJ1-4; 8 nucleotides align to TRBD1. Germline V gene lookup returns CDR1 DFQATT and CDR2 SNEGSKA (reference sequence). J was trimmed by 7 bases and V by 5 bases; bases with no gene match: 6. This CDR3 is 13 amino acids long. The CDR3 here is CSAPGQGFEKLFF. The DNA for the CDR3 is TGCAGTGCTCCTGGACAGGGTTTTGAAAAACTGTTTTTT.

This clonotype occurred a few times. The V gene is TRBV7-2, the J gene TRBJ2-7, with 9 bases matching TRBD1. Trimming cost V 5 bases and J 6 bases; bases outside gene matches: 5. Germline-derived CDR1 and CDR2 are SGHTA and FQGNSA. This CDR3 has 13 amino acids. Here the CDR3 DNA reads TGTGCCAGCAGCCGGGACAGGGATCTCGAGCAGTACTTC. Residues: CASSRDRDLEQYF. Filled out from reference TRBV7-2 and TRBJ2-7, the complete variable domain reads GAGVSQSPSNKVTEKGKDVELRCDPISGHTALYWYRQSLGQGLEFLIYFQGNSAPDKSGLPSDRFSAERTGGSVSTLTIQRTQQEDSAVYLCASSRDRDLEQYFGPGTRLTVT.

A few counts support this clonotype. The chain carries TRBV15 and TRBJ2-7; D might be TRBD1 (6 bases). The CDR3 runs to 13 residues. Germline V gene sequence: CDR1 LNHNV, CDR2 YYDKDF (reference sequence). Trimming took off 5 bases at V and 2 bases at J, with 10 bases between the two ends. The CDR3 region has the DNA TGTGCCACCAGCCAGGGGACGGCCTACGAGCAGTACTTC. It translates to CATSQGTAYEQYF.

This clonotype was seen once. The V gene is TRBV6-1, the J gene TRBJ1-2; tentatively, D is TRBD1 (5 bases). The CDR3 sequence is 13 residues long. The ends were cut back, 4 bases at V and 12 bases at J, with 18 bases in the middle. Germline loops: CDR1 MNHNS, CDR2 SASEGT. CDR3 bases: TGTGCCAGCAGTGTAAGGACACTGAACCGGGACACCTTC. Its translation is CASSVRTLNRDTF.

The chain couples TRBV7-2 to TRBJ1-4; D uncertain. CDR1 SGHTA and CDR2 FQGNSA come from the germline V gene. Trimming pared 2 bases from V and 8 bases from J, leaving 9 bases between. There are 13 residues in the CDR3. The CDR3 spells CASSLLRREKLFF. DNA of the CDR3: TGTGCCAGCAGCTTACTAAGACGAGAAAAACTGTTTTTT.

The chain uses TRBV5-6 and TRBJ2-5; D gene ambiguous. V was trimmed by 0 bases and J by 5 bases, leaving 11 bases between them. The CDR3 totals 14 residues. Germline V gene lookup returns CDR1 SGHDT and CDR2 YYEEEE. CDR3 protein: CASSLGITGETQYF. CDR3 nucleotide sequence: TGTGCCAGCAGCTTGGGGATAACGGGTGAGACCCAGTACTTC.

This clonotype has more than one count but fewer than ten. The rearrangement links TRBV28 to TRBJ1-1; D remains unclear. From germline, CDR1 is MDHEN and CDR2 SYDVKM. V was pared by 7 bases and J by 1 base, with 10 bases between. The CDR3 length is 13 residues. CDR3 residues: CASNVGPNTEAFF. CDR3 nucleotides: TGTGCCAGCAACGTGGGCCCGAACACTGAAGCTTTCTTT.